This T cell receptor beta chain is from a study of OX40 agonist ivuxolimab in advanced cancers. Across the whole study: Ivuxolimab, an agonist antibody against OX40 (CD134), was given to patients. Findings and caveats of the study: In a subset of nonresponders, normalized T-cell clonal expansion was also low.

On cycle 4 day 1 and cycle 7 day 1, as well as at baseline, blood was sampled. The CDR3 totals 13 residues. V shed 3 bases and J shed 5 bases, with 8 bases lying between them. CDR1 is KGHSH, CDR2 LQKENI, per germline. Comments on this clone: Its antigen is currently unknown.

Sequencing used immunoSEQ multiplex PCR; TCRdb keeps in-frame clones, though not all of them. The sample shows about 31,000 clones, approximately 91% of them seen only once. The receptor was isolated from an adult with an advanced solid tumor such as melanoma, head and neck, liver or kidney cancer. The gene calls are TRBV18 and TRBJ1-5; D is possibly TRBD1 (5 bases). The starting material was CD4+ or CD8+ T cells sorted from blood, obtained in a trial of the OX40 agonist ivuxolimab. CDR3 coding DNA: TGTGCCAGCTCACCTGGAGGGGATCAGCCCCAGCATTTT. It translates to CASSPGGDQPQHF.